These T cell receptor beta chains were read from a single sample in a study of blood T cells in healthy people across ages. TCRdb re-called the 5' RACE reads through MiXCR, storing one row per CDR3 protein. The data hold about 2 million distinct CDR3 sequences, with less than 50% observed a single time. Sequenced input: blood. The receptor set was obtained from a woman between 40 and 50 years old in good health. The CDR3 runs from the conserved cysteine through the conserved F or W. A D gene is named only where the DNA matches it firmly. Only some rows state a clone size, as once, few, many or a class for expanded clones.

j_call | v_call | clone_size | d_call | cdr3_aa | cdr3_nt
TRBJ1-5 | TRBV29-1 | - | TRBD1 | CSVKTGTAFRGNQPQHF | TGCAGCGTTAAAACCGGGACAGCCTTCAGGGGCAATCAGCCCCAGCATTTT
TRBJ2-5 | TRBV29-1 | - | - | CSVANGVGETQYF | TGCAGCGTTGCTAACGGGGTTGGGGAGACCCAGTACTTC
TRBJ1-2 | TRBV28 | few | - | CASSPPSSGYTF | TGTGCCAGCAGTCCCCCCTCCAGCGGCTACACCTTC
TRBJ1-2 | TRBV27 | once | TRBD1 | CASSRGQGIYYGYTF | TGTGCCAGCAGTCGGGGACAGGGGATATACTATGGCTACACCTTC
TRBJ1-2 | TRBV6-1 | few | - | CASSGRLYGYTF | TGTGCCAGCAGCGGACGTCTCTATGGCTACACCTTC
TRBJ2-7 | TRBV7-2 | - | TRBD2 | CASSLFGTSGAYEQYF | TGTGCCAGCAGCTTATTTGGGACTAGCGGGGCTTACGAGCAGTACTTC
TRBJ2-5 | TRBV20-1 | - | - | CSARFQGAQETQYF | TGCAGTGCTAGATTCCAGGGAGCCCAAGAGACCCAGTACTTC
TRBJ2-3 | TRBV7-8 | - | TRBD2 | CASSSLAATEADTQYF | TGTGCCAGCAGCTCTCTAGCGGCCACGGAGGCAGATACGCAGTATTTT
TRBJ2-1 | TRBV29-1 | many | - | CSVDGTYSNEQFF | TGCAGCGTTGACGGGACCTACAGCAATGAGCAGTTCTTC
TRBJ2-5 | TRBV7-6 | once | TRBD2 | CASSLLIGGGPQETQYF | TGTGCCAGCAGCTTACTGATTGGCGGGGGGCCCCAAGAGACCCAGTACTTC
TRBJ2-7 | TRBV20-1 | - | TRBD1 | CSARGRWDRGYEQYF | TGCAGTGCTAGAGGTAGATGGGACAGGGGCTACGAGCAGTACTTC
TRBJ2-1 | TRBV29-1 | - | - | CSVDVGIPYNEQFF | TGCAGCGTTGATGTTGGCATCCCCTACAATGAGCAGTTCTTC
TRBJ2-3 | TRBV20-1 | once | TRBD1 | CSAKDRGQADTQYF | TGCAGTGCTAAAGACAGGGGGCAGGCAGATACGCAGTATTTT
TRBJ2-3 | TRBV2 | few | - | CASSEGGTTDTQYF | TGTGCCAGCAGTGAAGGGGGTACCACAGATACGCAGTATTTT
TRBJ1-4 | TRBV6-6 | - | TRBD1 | CASRLDRVWNEKLFF | TGTGCCAGCAGACTCGACAGGGTTTGGAATGAAAAACTGTTTTTT
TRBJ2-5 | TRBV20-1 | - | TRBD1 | CNAIQGAELETQYF | TGCAATGCTATACAGGGGGCGGAATTGGAGACCCAGTACTTC
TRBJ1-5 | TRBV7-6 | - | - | CASSPSGRGLSNQPQHF | TGTGCCAGCAGCCCCTCGGGGAGGGGGTTGAGCAATCAGCCCCAGCATTTT
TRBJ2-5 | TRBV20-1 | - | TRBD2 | CSAPLAGGLAETQYF | TGCAGTGCTCCACTAGCGGGGGGATTGGCGGAGACCCAGTACTTC
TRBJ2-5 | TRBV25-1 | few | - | CASSEFPGRETQYF | TGTGCCAGCAGTGAATTCCCAGGGAGGGAGACCCAGTACTTC
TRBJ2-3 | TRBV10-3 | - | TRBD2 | CAISDGTSGGRSTDTQYF | TGTGCCATCAGTGACGGGACTAGCGGGGGGCGTAGCACAGATACGCAGTATTTT
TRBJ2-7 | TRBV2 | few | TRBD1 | CASAPGQGDYEQYF | TGTGCCAGTGCCCCGGGACAGGGGGACTACGAGCAGTACTTC
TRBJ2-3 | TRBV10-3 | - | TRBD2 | CAISGERGGRDTQYF | TGTGCCATCAGTGGCGAGCGGGGGGGACGAGATACGCAGTATTTT
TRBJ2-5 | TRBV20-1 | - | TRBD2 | CSARDGLAGGLETQYF | TGCAGTGCTAGAGATGGGCTAGCGGGGGGGCTGGAGACCCAGTACTTC
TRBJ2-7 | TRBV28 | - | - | CASSAGGGRSYEQYF | TGTGCCAGCAGTGCCGGGGGCGGGCGATCCTACGAGCAGTACTTC
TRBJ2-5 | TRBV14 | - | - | CASSQGAQGTSETQYF | TGTGCCAGCAGCCAAGGTGCCCAGGGGACGTCGGAGACCCAGTACTTC
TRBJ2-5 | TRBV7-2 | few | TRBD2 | CASSLNSGGGRETQYF | TGTGCCAGCAGCTTAAATAGCGGGGGGGGCCGAGAGACCCAGTACTTC
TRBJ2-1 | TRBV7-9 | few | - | CASSSRGGDHNEQFF | TGTGCCAGCAGCTCACGAGGGGGGGACCACAATGAGCAGTTCTTC
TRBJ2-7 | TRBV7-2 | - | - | CASSEYRAAEQYF | TGTGCCAGCAGCGAATACCGGGCGGCCGAGCAGTACTTC
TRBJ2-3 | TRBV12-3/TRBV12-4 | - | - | CASTRVPTRSSTDTQYF | TGTGCCAGCACCAGAGTACCAACGCGGTCTAGCACAGATACGCAGTATTTT
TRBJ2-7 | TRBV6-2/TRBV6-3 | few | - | CASSLLIYEQYF | TGTGCCAGCAGTCTACTGATCTACGAGCAGTACTTC
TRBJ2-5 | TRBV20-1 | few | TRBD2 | CSASRGPSGGPQETQYF | TGCAGTGCTAGCCGGGGCCCTAGCGGGGGGCCTCAAGAGACCCAGTACTTC
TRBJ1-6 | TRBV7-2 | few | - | CASSLRDSPLHF | TGTGCCAGCAGCCTCAGGGATTCACCCCTCCACTTT
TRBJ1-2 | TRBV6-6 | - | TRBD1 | CASSSNRGRDYGYTF | TGTGCCAGCAGTTCTAACAGGGGGCGCGACTATGGCTACACCTTC
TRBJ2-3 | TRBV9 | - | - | CASSTSPAPGTADTQYF | TGTGCCAGCAGCACAAGTCCGGCCCCTGGAACGGCAGATACGCAGTATTTT
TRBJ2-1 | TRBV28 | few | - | CASTPGIYNEQFF | TGTGCCAGCACACCCGGGATCTACAATGAGCAGTTCTTC
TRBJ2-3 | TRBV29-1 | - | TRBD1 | CSVQGGTDTQYF | TGCAGCGTTCAGGGGGGCACAGATACGCAGTATTTT
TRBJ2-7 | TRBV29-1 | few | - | CSALGYSYEQYF | TGCAGCGCCCTCGGGTACTCCTACGAGCAGTACTTC
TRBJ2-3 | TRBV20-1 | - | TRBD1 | CSARAPGQEYADTQYF | TGCAGTGCTAGAGCTCCGGGACAGGAATATGCAGATACGCAGTATTTT
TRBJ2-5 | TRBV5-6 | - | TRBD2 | CASSLYGGNLETQYF | TGTGCCAGCAGCTTGTACGGGGGGAATTTAGAGACCCAGTACTTC
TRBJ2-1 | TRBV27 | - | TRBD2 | CASRVGTSGRSSYNEQFF | TGTGCCAGCAGAGTCGGGACTAGCGGGAGGAGCTCCTACAATGAGCAGTTCTTC
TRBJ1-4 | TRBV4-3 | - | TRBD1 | CASSQIWTGGNEKLFF | TGCGCCAGCAGCCAAATCTGGACAGGGGGTAATGAAAAACTGTTTTTT
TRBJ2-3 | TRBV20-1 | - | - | CSASYGQTVMGGTQYF | TGCAGTGCTAGTTATGGGCAGACGGTAATGGGAGGTACGCAGTATTTT
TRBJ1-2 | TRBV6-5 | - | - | CASIAPGNYGYTF | TGTGCCAGCATCGCACCAGGGAACTATGGCTACACCTTC